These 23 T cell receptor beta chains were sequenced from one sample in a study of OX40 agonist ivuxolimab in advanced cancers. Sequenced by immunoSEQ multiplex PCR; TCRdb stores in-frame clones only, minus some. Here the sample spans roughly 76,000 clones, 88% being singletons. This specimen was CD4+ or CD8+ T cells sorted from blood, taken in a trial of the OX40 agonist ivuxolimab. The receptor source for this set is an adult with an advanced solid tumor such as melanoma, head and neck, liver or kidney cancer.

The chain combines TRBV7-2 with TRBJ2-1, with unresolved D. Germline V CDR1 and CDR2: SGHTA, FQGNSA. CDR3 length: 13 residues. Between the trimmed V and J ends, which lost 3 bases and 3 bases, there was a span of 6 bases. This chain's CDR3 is CASSFSLYNEQFF. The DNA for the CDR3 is TGTGCCAGCAGCTTTTCACTCTACAATGAGCAGTTCTTC. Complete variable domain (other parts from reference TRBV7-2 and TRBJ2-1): GAGVSQSPSNKVTEKGKDVELRCDPISGHTALYWYRQSLGQGLEFLIYFQGNSAPDKSGLPSDRFSAERTGGSVSTLTIQRTQQEDSAVYLCASSFSLYNEQFFGPGTRLTVL.

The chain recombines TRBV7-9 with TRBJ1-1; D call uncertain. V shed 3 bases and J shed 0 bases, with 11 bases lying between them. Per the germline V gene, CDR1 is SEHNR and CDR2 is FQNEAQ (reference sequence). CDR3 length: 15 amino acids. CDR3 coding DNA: TGTGCCAGCAGCTTTGGTCCGGTAATGAACACTGAAGCTTTCTTT. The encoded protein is CASSFGPVMNTEAFF.

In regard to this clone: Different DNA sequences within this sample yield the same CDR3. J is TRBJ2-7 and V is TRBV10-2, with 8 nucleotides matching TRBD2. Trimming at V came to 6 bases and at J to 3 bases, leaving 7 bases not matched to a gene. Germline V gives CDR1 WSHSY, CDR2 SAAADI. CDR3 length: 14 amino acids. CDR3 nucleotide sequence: TGCGCCAGCAGCACCGGAACTAGCGGCTACGAGCAGTACTTC. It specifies CASSTGTSGYEQYF.

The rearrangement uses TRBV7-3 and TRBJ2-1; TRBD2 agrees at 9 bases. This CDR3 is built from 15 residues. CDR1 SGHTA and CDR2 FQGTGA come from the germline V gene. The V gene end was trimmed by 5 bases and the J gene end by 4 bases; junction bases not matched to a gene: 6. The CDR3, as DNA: TGTGCCAGCAGCCCGGGGACTAGCCTATACAATGAGCAGTTCTTC. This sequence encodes CASSPGTSLYNEQFF.

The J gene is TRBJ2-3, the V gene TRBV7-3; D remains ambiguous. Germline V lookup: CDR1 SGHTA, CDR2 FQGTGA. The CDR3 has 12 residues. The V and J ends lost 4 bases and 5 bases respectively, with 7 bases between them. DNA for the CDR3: TGTGCCAGCAGCTCCCTGGGAGATACGCAGTATTTT. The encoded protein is CASSSLGDTQYF.

CDR3 coding DNA: TGTGCCAGTAGTCCAGGACAGGTCACAGATACGCAGTATTTT. This gives the protein CASSPGQVTDTQYF. V usage is TRBV19 and J usage is TRBJ2-3, with 7 bases matching TRBD1. This CDR3 comprises 14 residues. V gave up 5 bases and J gave up 2 bases; unmatched junction bases: 4. Germline-derived CDR1 and CDR2 are LNHDA and SQIVND (reference sequence).

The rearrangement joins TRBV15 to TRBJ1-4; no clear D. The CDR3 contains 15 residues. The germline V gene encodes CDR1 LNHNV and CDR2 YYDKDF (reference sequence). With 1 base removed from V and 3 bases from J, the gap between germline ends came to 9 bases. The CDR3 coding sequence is TGTGCCACCAGCAGAGCTGGGGAGCCTAATGAAAAACTGTTTTTT. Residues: CATSRAGEPNEKLFF.

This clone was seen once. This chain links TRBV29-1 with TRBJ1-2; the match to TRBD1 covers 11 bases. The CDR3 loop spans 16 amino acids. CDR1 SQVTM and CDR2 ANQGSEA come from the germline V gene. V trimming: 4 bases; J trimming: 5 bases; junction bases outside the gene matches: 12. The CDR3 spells CSVGAYTGTGGYGYTF. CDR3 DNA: TGCAGCGTTGGAGCCTATACCGGGACAGGGGGTTATGGCTACACCTTC.

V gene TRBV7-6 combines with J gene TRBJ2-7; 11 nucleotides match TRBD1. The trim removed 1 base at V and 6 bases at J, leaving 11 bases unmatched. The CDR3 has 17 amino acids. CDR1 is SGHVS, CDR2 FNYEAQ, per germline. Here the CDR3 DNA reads TGTGCCAGCAGCTTAGACCCCGGGACAGGGGGGATAGGCGAGCAGTACTTC. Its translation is CASSLDPGTGGIGEQYF.

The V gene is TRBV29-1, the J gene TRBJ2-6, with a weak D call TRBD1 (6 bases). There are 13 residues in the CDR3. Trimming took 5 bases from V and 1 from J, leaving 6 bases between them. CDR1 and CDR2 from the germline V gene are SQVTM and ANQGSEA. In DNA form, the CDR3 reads TGCAGCGTTCAGGGGTCTGGGGCCAACGTCCTGACTTTC. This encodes CSVQGSGANVLTF.

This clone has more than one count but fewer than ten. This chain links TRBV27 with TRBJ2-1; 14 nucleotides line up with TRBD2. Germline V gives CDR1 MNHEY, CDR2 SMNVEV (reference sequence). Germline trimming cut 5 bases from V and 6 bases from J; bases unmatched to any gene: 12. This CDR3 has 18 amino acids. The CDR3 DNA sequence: TGTGCCAGCAGTAAAAAACCGGGACTAGCGGGAGATCCCAATGAGCAGTTCTTC. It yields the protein CASSKKPGLAGDPNEQFF.

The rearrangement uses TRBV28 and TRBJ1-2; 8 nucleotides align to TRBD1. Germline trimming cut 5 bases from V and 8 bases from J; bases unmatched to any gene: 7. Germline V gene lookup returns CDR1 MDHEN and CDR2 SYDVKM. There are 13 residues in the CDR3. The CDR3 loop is CASSTQGGLGYTF. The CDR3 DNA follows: TGTGCCAGCAGTACACAGGGGGGACTCGGCTACACCTTC.

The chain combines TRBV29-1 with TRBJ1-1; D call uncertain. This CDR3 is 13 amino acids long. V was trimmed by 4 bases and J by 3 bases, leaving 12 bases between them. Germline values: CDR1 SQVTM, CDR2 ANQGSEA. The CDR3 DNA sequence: TGCAGCGTTGCACTGGGCTCGGACACTGAAGCTTTCTTT. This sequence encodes CSVALGSDTEAFF.

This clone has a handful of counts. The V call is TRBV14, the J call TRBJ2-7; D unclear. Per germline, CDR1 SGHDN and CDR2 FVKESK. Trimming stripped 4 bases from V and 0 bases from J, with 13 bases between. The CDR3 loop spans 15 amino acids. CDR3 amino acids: CASSPSDKYSYEQYF. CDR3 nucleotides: TGTGCCAGCAGCCCCTCAGACAAGTACTCCTACGAGCAGTACTTC.

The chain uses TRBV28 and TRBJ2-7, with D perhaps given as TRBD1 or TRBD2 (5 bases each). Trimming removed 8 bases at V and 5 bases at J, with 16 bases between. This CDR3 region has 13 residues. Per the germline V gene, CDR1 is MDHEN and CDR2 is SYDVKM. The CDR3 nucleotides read TGTGCCAGCGGGCGGGCAGGGAGAAACGAGCAGTACTTC. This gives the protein CASGRAGRNEQYF. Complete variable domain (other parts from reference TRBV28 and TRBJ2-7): DVKVTQSSRYLVKRTGEKVFLECVQDMDHENMFWYRQDPGLGLRLIYFSYDVKMKEKGDIPEGYSVSREKKERFSLILESASTNQTSMYLCASGRAGRNEQYFGPGTRLTVT.

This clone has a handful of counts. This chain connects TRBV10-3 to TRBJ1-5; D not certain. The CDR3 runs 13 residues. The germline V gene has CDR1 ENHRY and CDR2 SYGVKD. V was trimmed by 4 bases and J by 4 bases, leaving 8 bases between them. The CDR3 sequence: CAISVSPNQPQHF. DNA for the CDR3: TGTGCCATCAGTGTTAGCCCGAATCAGCCCCAGCATTTT.

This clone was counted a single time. The CDR3 nucleotides read TGTGCCAGCAGTTCCTCCGGGACAGGGATCTATGGCTACACCTTC. It encodes CASSSSGTGIYGYTF. V usage is TRBV2 and J usage is TRBJ1-2, with 9 positions matching TRBD1. This CDR3 is built from 15 residues. With V trimmed by 5 bases and J by 4 bases, 8 bases remained unmatched. Germline values: CDR1 SNHLY, CDR2 FYNNEI.

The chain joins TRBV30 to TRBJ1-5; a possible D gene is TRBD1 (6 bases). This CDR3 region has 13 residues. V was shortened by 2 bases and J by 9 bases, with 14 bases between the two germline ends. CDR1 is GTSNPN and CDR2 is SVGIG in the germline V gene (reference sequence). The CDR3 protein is CAWSMGGQAPQHF. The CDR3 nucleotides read TGTGCCTGGAGTATGGGGGGCCAGGCGCCCCAGCATTTT.

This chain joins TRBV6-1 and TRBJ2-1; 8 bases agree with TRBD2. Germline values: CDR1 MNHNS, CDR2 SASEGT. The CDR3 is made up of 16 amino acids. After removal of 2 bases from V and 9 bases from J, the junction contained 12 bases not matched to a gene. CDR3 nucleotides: TGTGCCAGCAGTGAATTGGTCGGGAGGGCCCTCAGTGAGCAGTTCTTC. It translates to CASSELVGRALSEQFF.

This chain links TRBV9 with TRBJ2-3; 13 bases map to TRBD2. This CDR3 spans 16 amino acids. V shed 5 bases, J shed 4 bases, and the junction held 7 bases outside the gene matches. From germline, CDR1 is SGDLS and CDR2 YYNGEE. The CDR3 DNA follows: TGTGCCAGCAGTCGTACTAGCGGGAGGGCCCCAGATACGCAGTATTTT. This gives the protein CASSRTSGRAPDTQYF.

CDR3 bases: TGTGCCAGCAGCATTCGACGGGAGGAAAACACTGAAGCTTTCTTT. Encoded protein: CASSIRREENTEAFF. The chain has TRBV21-1 and TRBJ1-1. TRBV21-1 is a pseudogene. CDR3 length equals 15 residues.

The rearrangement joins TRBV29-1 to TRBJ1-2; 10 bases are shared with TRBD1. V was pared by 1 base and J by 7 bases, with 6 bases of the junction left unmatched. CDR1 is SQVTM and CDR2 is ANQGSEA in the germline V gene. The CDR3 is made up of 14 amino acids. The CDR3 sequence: CSVEGDRGRGGYTF. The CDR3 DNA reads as TGCAGCGTTGAAGGAGACAGGGGGCGCGGTGGCTACACCTTC.

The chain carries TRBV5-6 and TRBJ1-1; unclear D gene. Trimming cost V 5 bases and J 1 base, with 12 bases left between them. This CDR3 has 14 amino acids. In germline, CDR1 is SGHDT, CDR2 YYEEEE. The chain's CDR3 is CASRTQAANTEAFF. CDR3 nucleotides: TGTGCCAGCAGGACGCAGGCCGCGAACACTGAAGCTTTCTTT. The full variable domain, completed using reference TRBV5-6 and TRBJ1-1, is DAGVTQSPTHLIKTRGQQVTLRCSPKSGHDTVSWYQQALGQGPQFIFQYYEEEERQRGNFPDRFSGHQFPNYSSELNVNALLLGDSALYLCASRTQAANTEAFFGQGTRLTVV.